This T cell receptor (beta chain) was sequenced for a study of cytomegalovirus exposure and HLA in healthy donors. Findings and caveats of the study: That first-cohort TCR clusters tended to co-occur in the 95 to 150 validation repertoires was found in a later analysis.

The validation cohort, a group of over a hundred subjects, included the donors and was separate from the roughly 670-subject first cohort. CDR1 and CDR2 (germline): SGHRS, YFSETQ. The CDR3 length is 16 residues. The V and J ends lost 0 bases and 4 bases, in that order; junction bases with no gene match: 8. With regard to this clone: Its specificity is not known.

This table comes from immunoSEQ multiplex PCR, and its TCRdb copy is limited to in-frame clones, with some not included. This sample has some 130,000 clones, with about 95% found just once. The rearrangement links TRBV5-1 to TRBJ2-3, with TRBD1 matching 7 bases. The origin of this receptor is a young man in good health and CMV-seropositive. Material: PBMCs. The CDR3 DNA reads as TGCGCCAGCAGCTTGGGTACAGGGGCGCGCGCAGATACGCAGTATTTT. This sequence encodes CASSLGTGARADTQYF.